The sequence of this T cell receptor (beta chain) was determined in a study of cytomegalovirus exposure and HLA in healthy donors. The wider study: HLA-typed donors contributed some 77 million unique TCRs, which were held in an early data release.

13 Jbeta primers and 60 Vbeta primers were used for the PCR. Only in-frame clones appear in the TCRdb table, and some are missing; sequencing was by immunoSEQ multiplex PCR. The table lists around 94,000 clones, around 77% of them singletons. Germline lookup yields CDR1 SEHNR and CDR2 FQNEAQ (reference sequence). The CDR3 runs to 16 residues. V was clipped by 1 base and J by 4 bases; unmatched bases: 4. Concerning this clone: Its antigen is as yet unknown.

Study findings and constraints: With later analysis, a missense DCLRE1C variant became linked to TCR beta V- and J-gene trimming. It was assumed in the presence/absence analyses that sequencing depth was roughly uniform across donors. TCR beta sequences reportedly predicted most subjects' HLA-A and HLA-B alleles accurately.

The clonotype was recovered from a male donor in good health and CMV-seropositive. The sequencing sample was made of PBMCs. The chain recombines TRBV7-9 with TRBJ2-4; 10 bases agree with TRBD1. The CDR3 nucleotides read TGTGCCAGCAGCTTAGGGGACAGGGGAAGGAAAAACATTCAGTACTTC. Its protein product is CASSLGDRGRKNIQYF.